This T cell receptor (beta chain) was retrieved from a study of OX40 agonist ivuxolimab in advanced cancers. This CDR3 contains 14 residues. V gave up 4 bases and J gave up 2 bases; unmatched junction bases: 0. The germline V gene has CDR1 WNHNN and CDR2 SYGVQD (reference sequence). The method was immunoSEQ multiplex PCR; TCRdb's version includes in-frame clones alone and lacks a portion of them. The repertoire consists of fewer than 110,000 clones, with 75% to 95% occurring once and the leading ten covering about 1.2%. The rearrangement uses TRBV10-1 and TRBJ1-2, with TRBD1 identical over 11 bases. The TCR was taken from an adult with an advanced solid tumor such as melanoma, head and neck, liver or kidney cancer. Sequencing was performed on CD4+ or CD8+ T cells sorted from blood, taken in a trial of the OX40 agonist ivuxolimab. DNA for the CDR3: TGCGCCAGCAGTGGGGACAGGGGGAACTATGGCTACACCTTC. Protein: CASSGDRGNYGYTF.